The subject of this entry is one T cell receptor beta chain. The antigen remains undetermined. The data were obtained in a study of shared clonotypes between healthy human individuals. About the study: With ages of 18 to 49, the donors were a couple of women and a few men. Study findings and constraints: A limitation of the genetic and exposure-history diversity represented arose from few donors.

Only CD45RO-negative cells positively selected for CCR7 counted as naive CD8 cells, so terminally differentiated effector memory CD45RA+ cells were excluded. A deep-level run was used for the assay. Profiling relied on immunoSEQ multiplex PCR, and the TCRdb table lists in-frame clones only, not all of them. The repertoire has 550,000 to 750,000 clones, about 95% of them found once; the top ten carry 0.085% to 0.11%. Trimming stripped 1 base from V and 4 bases from J, with 14 bases between. This CDR3 is built from 16 residues. Germline values: CDR1 KGHSH, CDR2 LQKENI. The source is a woman under 40 in good health. The chain employs TRBV18 and TRBJ1-5; D gene ambiguous. Material for sequencing was naive CD8+ T cells sorted from blood. CDR3 nucleotide sequence: TGTGCCAGCTCACCACTCTTCTCGACTGAAAATCAGCCCCAGCATTTT. It yields the protein CASSPLFSTENQPQHF.